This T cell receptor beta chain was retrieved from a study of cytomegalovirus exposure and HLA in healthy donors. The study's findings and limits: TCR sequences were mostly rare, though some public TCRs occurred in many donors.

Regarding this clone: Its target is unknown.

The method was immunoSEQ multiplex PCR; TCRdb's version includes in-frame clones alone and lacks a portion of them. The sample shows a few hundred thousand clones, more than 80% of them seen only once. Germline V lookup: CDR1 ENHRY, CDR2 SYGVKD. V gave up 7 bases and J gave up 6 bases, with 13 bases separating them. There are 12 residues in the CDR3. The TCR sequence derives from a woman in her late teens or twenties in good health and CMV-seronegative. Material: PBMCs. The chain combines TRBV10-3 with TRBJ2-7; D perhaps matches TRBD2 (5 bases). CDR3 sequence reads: CAITRGLGEQYF. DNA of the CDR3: TGTGCCATCACCCGAGGGTTGGGCGAGCAGTACTTC.